This entry lists 22 T cell receptor beta chains sequenced from one sample in a study of vaccination effects on CD4 cells after COVID-19. Under the ViraFEST assay, PBMC were stimulated with viral peptide pools so that antigen-specific CD4+ T cells expanded. Sequencing was performed afterwards. When around nine days of culture had elapsed, CD4+ T cells were isolated. Their SARS-CoV-2 infection, verified by PCR, occurred between March and December 2020. Antigens for these TCRs are unknown. The repertoire was sequenced with immunoSEQ multiplex PCR; TCRdb's copy has only in-frame clones and lacks some. The sample yields around 23,000 clones, around 75% seen once. Sequenced material: CD4+ T cells from PBMCs cultured with a peptide pool, taken before COVID-19 vaccination. Receptors were obtained from a human donor who had a prior SARS-CoV-2 infection.

The chain links TRBV7-8 to TRBJ1-4, with unresolved D. The V gene's germline CDR1 is SGHVS and CDR2 FQNEAQ. Trimming stripped 6 bases from V and 0 bases from J, with 11 bases between. The CDR3 is 15 residues long. The CDR3 bases are TGTGCCAGCAGTCCCTACACCGCAACTAATGAAAAACTGTTTTTT. This encodes CASSPYTATNEKLFF. Based on the CDR3 plus reference TRBV7-8 and TRBJ1-4, the full variable domain is GAGVSQSPRYKVAKRGQDVALRCDPISGHVSLFWYQQALGQGPEFLTYFQNEAQLDKSGLPSDRFFAERPEGSVSTLKIQRTQQEDSAVYLCASSPYTATNEKLFFGSGTQLSVL.

This rearrangement joins TRBV4-2 to TRBJ1-5, with D hard to call. There are 16 residues in the CDR3. V lost 0 bases and J lost 9, with 18 bases in between. Germline V gives CDR1 LGHNA, CDR2 YNFKEQ. CDR3 sequence: CASSQEGTLTLWPQHF. CDR3 DNA sequence: TGTGCCAGCAGCCAAGAAGGCACCCTGACGCTCTGGCCCCAGCATTTT.

The CDR3 is CASGQWGNEQFF. The CDR3, as DNA: TGTGCCAGCGGCCAGTGGGGCAATGAGCAGTTCTTC. The chain uses TRBV11-3 and TRBJ2-1; no reliable D call. Trimming took off 8 bases at V and 6 bases at J, with 11 bases between the two ends. The germline V gene has CDR1 SGHNT and CDR2 YENEEA. This CDR3 has 12 amino acids.

The rearrangement uses TRBV6-5 and TRBJ1-1; D is uncertain. CDR3 length: 13 residues. Germline CDR1 MNHEY, CDR2 SVGAGI. With 6 bases removed from V and 0 bases from J, the gap between germline ends came to 8 bases. The CDR3 here is CASSRDMNTEAFF. CDR3 DNA: TGTGCCAGCAGCCGCGATATGAACACTGAAGCTTTCTTT.

The genes are TRBV19 and TRBJ2-7; no clear D. Looked up from germline, CDR1 is LNHDA and CDR2 is SQIVND (reference sequence). The CDR3 has 17 residues. V lost 5 bases to trimming and J lost 4 bases, with 24 bases between them. The CDR3 nucleotides are TGTGCCAGTAGTGCCACCCGGTCAGCCGACGCAAGGTACGAGCAGTACTTC. Translation gives CASSATRSADARYEQYF.

This sequence joins TRBV13 and TRBJ2-7; 9 positions agree with TRBD2. Germline CDR1 and CDR2: PRHDT and FYEKMQ (reference sequence). The CDR3 spans 18 residues. V shed 5 bases and J 4 bases; nucleotides not matched to a gene: 18. As DNA, the CDR3 is TGTGCCAGCAGCGGAGACCCCCTCATAGCGGGAGCGGGGTACGAGCAGTACTTC. Its translation is CASSGDPLIAGAGYEQYF.

Here the CDR3 reads CASSSSVETYEQYF. CDR3 nucleotides: TGTGCCAGCAGCTCGTCAGTGGAAACCTACGAGCAGTACTTC. The chain is built from TRBV5-4 and TRBJ2-7; D gene unclear. Germline assignment: CDR1 SGHNT and CDR2 YYREEE (reference sequence). Trimming left V 3 bases short and J 2 bases short, with 12 bases between. The CDR3 contains 14 residues.

V gene TRBV28 combines with J gene TRBJ1-3; D ambiguous. CDR3 length: 15 residues. Looked up from germline, CDR1 is MDHEN and CDR2 is SYDVKM. Trimming left V 5 bases short and J 3 bases short, with 14 bases between. The DNA for the CDR3 is TGTGCCAGCAGTCCCTTTAATGAAGGTGGAAACACCATATATTTT. Its protein product is CASSPFNEGGNTIYF. Complete variable domain (other parts from reference TRBV28 and TRBJ1-3): DVKVTQSSRYLVKRTGEKVFLECVQDMDHENMFWYRQDPGLGLRLIYFSYDVKMKEKGDIPEGYSVSREKKERFSLILESASTNQTSMYLCASSPFNEGGNTIYFGEGSWLTVV.

This clone has more than one count but fewer than ten. The V call is TRBV27, the J call TRBJ2-7; D may be TRBD1 or TRBD2 (5 bases each). The germline V and J ends were trimmed by 5 bases and 2 bases, with 13 bases remaining between them. The CDR3 has 14 residues. Germline V gene sequence: CDR1 MNHEY, CDR2 SMNVEV (reference sequence). The CDR3 loop is CASSTLRDPYEQYF. CDR3 bases: TGTGCCAGCAGTACACTCCGGGACCCCTACGAGCAGTACTTC.

The chain carries TRBV19 and TRBJ1-4, with unresolved D. The germline V gene encodes CDR1 LNHDA and CDR2 SQIVND (reference sequence). This CDR3 has 12 amino acids. V was cut by 5 bases and J by 7 bases, with 8 bases left in between. The CDR3 reads CASSVNGEKLFF. For the CDR3, the DNA is TGTGCCAGTAGTGTGAATGGTGAAAAACTGTTTTTT.

This clone was seen more than once but under ten times. The genes are TRBV9 and TRBJ1-2; 9 nucleotides align to TRBD1. The junction had 3 bases not matched to a gene; V was cut back by 2 bases and J by 7 bases. The CDR3 consists of 13 residues. The germline V gene has CDR1 SGDLS and CDR2 YYNGEE. This CDR3 is CASSVRTGVGYTF. The CDR3 DNA sequence: TGTGCCAGCAGCGTCCGGACAGGGGTTGGCTACACCTTC.

The rearrangement uses TRBV6-5 and TRBJ1-1; no clear D. Trimming took off 2 bases at V and 6 bases at J, with 10 bases between the two ends. Germline-derived CDR1 and CDR2 are MNHEY and SVGAGI. The length of the CDR3 is 13 residues. This CDR3 reads CASSYSSGAEAFF. CDR3 nucleotides: TGTGCCAGCAGTTACAGTTCGGGTGCTGAAGCTTTCTTT.

This rearrangement joins TRBV4-2 to TRBJ2-1, with TRBD2 matching 10 bases. V gave up 0 bases and J gave up 9 bases; unmatched junction bases: 2. This CDR3 comprises 14 residues. CDR1 and CDR2 from the germline V gene are LGHNA and YNFKEQ. In DNA form, the CDR3 reads TGTGCCAGCAGCCAAGAGAGACTAGCGGGTGAGCAGTTCTTC. It yields the protein CASSQERLAGEQFF.

CDR3 sequence: CASSLAGTGNQPQHF. CDR3 bases: TGCGCCAGCAGCTTGGCGGGGACGGGCAATCAGCCCCAGCATTTT. The rearrangement joins TRBV5-1 to TRBJ1-5; a possible D gene is TRBD1 (5 bases). This CDR3 comprises 15 residues. The V end lost 0 bases, the J end lost 2 bases, and 9 bases lay between the germline ends. The germline V gene has CDR1 SGHRS and CDR2 YFSETQ.

The rearrangement uses TRBV5-6 and TRBJ2-1, with a weak D call TRBD2 (6 bases). V lost 5 bases, J lost 2 bases, and 14 bases lay in between. The CDR3 has 15 amino acids. In germline, CDR1 is SGHDT, CDR2 YYEEEE. The CDR3 DNA reads as TGTGCCAGCAGATCTTTTAGCGGCACCTACAATGAGCAGTTCTTC. Amino acid sequence: CASRSFSGTYNEQFF.

The J gene is TRBJ2-1, the V gene TRBV27; no clear D gene. Trimming took 6 bases from V and 9 from J, leaving 15 bases between them. This CDR3 is built from 13 residues. Germline V gene sequence: CDR1 MNHEY, CDR2 SMNVEV (reference sequence). The CDR3 bases are TGTGCCAGCAGACTCGAAAAGTGGGCTGAGCAGTTCTTC. It codes for CASRLEKWAEQFF.

The CDR3 region has the DNA TGTGCCAGCAGCTTGGCGACAGGGGGCAACTATGGCTACACCTTC. Its protein is CASSLATGGNYGYTF. The chain has TRBV5-4 and TRBJ1-2; 10 nucleotides agree with TRBD1. With V trimmed by 0 bases and J by 2 bases, 1 base remained unmatched. Germline CDR1 reads SGHNT; CDR2 reads YYREEE (reference sequence). CDR3 length equals 15 residues.

This clone has just a few counts. The chain combines TRBV24-1 with TRBJ2-7; tentatively, D is TRBD2 (6 bases). The CDR3 runs 14 residues. Germline V gives CDR1 KGHDR, CDR2 SFDVKD. The V end lost 5 bases, the J end lost 6 bases, and 16 bases lay between the germline ends. CDR3 DNA: TGTGCCACCAGTGCTGGGCAGGGACTGGGCGAGCAGTACTTC. Translating gives CATSAGQGLGEQYF.

This sequence joins TRBV19 and TRBJ1-3; 8 bases map to TRBD1. CDR1 and CDR2 (germline): LNHDA, SQIVND (reference sequence). The CDR3 has 15 amino acids. V shed 4 bases, J shed 5 bases, and the junction held 7 bases outside the gene matches. In nucleotides, the CDR3 is TGTGCCAGTAGTACTACCGGGACAGGTAGAAACACCATATATTTT. This gives the protein CASSTTGTGRNTIYF.

This clone was recorded a few times. The V call is TRBV14, the J call TRBJ1-2; D is possibly TRBD1 (5 bases). The CDR3 has 15 amino acids. V lost 1 base and J lost 9, with 18 bases in between. Germline values: CDR1 SGHDN, CDR2 FVKESK. The CDR3 DNA follows: TGTGCCAGCAGCCAAGGCCTGCGCAGGGCGAATCGCTACACCTTC. Encoded protein: CASSQGLRRANRYTF.

The chain employs TRBV3-1 (or the pseudogene TRBV3-2) and TRBJ2-3; D unclear. This CDR3 spans 13 amino acids. Germline-derived CDR1 and CDR2 are LGHDT and YNNKEL (reference sequence). V lost 6 bases and J 0 bases, leaving 7 bases between the germline ends. The CDR3 bases are TGTGCCAGCAGAGTAGGAAGCACAGATACGCAGTATTTT. This gives the protein CASRVGSTDTQYF.

This chain joins TRBV27 and TRBJ1-4; the D is unclear. Trimming pared 2 bases from V and 4 bases from J, leaving 11 bases between. This CDR3 spans 15 amino acids. Germline V gene data show CDR1 as MNHEY and CDR2 as SMNVEV (reference sequence). This CDR3 is CASSLKEAGNEKLFF. CDR3 coding DNA: TGTGCCAGCAGTTTAAAGGAGGCGGGTAATGAAAAACTGTTTTTT.